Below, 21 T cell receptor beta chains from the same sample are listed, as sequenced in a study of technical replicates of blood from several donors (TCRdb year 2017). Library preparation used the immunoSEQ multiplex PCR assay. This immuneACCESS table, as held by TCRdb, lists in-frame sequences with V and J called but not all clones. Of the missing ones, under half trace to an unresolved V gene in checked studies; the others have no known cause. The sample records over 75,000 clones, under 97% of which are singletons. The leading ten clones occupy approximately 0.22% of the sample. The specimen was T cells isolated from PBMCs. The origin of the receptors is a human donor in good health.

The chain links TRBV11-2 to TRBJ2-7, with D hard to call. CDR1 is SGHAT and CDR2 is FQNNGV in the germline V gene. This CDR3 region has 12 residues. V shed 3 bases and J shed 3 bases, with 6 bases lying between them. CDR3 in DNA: TGTGCCAGCAGCTTTATCGGCTACGAGCAGTACTTC. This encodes CASSFIGYEQYF.

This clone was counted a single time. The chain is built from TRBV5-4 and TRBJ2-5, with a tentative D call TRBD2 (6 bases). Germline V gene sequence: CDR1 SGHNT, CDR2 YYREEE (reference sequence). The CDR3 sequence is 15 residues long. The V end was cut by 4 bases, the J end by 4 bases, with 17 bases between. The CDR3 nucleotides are TGTGCCAGCAGCGGTTGGGCGCTGGGAGGAGAGACCCAGTACTTC. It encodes CASSGWALGGETQYF. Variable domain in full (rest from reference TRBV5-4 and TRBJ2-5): ETGVTQSPTHLIKTRGQQVTLRCSSQSGHNTVSWYQQALGQGPQFIFQYYREEENGRGNFPPRFSGLQFPNYSSELNVNALELDDSALYLCASSGWALGGETQYFGPGTRLLVL.

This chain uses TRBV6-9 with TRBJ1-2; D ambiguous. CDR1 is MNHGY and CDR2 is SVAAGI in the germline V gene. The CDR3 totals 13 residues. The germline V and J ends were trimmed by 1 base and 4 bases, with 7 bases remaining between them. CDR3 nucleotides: TGTGCCAGCAGTTATTTCAAACTCTATGGCTACACCTTC. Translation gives CASSYFKLYGYTF.

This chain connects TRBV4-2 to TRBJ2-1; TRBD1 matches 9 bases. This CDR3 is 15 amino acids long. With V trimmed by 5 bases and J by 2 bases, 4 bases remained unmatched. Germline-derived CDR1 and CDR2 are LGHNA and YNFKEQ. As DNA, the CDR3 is TGTGCCAGCAGCGACCGGGACAGGGCCTACAATGAGCAGTTCTTC. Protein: CASSDRDRAYNEQFF.

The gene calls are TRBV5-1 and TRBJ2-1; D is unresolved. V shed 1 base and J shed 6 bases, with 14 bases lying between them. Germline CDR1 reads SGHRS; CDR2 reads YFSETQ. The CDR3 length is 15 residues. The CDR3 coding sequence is TGCGCCAGCAGCTTGAGAACCGACAATCCCAATGAGCAGTTCTTC. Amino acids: CASSLRTDNPNEQFF.

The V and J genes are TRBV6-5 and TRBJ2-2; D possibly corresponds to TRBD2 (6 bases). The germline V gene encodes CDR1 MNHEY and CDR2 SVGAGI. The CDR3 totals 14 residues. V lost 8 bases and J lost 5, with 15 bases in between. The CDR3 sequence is CASHSGEETGELFF. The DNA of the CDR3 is TGTGCCAGCCACTCGGGGGAGGAAACCGGGGAGCTGTTTTTT.

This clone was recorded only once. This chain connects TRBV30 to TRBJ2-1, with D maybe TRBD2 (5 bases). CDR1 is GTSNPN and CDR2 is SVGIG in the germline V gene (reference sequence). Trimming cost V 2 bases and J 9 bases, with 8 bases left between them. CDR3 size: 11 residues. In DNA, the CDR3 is TGTGCCTGGAGTACACTAGTTGAGCAGTTCTTC. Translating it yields CAWSTLVEQFF.

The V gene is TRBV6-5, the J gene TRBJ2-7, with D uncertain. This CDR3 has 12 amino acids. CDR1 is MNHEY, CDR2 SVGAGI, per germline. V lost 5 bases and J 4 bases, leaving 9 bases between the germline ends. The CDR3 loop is CASSQDSYEQYF. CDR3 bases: TGTGCCAGCAGTCAGGATAGTTACGAGCAGTACTTC.

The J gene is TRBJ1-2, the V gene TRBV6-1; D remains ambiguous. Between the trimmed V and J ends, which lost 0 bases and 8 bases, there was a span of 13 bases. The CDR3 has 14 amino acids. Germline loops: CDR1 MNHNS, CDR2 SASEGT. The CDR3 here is CASSEAAALWGYTF. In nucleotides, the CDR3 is TGTGCCAGCAGTGAAGCGGCGGCCCTGTGGGGCTACACCTTC.

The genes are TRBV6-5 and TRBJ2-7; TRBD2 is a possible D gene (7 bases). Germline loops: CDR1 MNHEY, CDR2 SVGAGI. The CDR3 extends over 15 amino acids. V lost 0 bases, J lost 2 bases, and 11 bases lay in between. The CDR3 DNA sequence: TGTGCCAGCAGTTACTCGGGGGGGGCCCCCTACGAGCAGTACTTC. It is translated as CASSYSGGAPYEQYF.

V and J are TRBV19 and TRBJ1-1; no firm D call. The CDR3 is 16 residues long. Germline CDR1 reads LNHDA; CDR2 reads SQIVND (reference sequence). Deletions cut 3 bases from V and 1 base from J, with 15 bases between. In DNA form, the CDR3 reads TGTGCCAGTAGTATTACTGCGTCCCTCGGGAACACTGAAGCTTTCTTT. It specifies CASSITASLGNTEAFF.

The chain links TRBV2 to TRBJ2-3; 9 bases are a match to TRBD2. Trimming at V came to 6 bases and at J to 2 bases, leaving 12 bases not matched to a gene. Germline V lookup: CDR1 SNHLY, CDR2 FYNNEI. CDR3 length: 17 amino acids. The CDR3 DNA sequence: TGTGCCAGCAGAGCTCGCGGTGGACTAGCGAACACAGATACGCAGTATTTT. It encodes CASRARGGLANTDTQYF.

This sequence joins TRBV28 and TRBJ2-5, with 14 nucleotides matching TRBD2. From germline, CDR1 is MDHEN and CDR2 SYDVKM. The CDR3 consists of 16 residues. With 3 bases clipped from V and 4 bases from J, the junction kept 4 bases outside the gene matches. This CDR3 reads CASSFGLAGGGETQYF. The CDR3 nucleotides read TGTGCCAGCAGTTTTGGACTAGCGGGGGGTGGAGAGACCCAGTACTTC.

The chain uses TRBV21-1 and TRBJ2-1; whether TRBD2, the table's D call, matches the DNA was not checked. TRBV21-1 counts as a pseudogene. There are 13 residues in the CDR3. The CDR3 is CASSTSGADEQFF. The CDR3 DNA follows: TGTGCCAGCAGCACTAGCGGGGCGGATGAGCAGTTCTTC.

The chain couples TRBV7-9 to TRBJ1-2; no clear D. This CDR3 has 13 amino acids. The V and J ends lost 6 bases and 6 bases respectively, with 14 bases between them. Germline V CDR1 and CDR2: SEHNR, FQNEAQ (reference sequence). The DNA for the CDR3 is TGTGCCAGCAGTGGTGTGAGGTTCGATGGCTACACCTTC. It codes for CASSGVRFDGYTF.

The CDR3 region has the DNA TGCGCCAGCAGCTTGGTGTCAGGCTATAATTCACCCCTCCACTTT. It encodes CASSLVSGYNSPLHF. J is TRBJ1-6 and V is TRBV5-1; the D is unclear. Deletions cut 0 bases from V and 3 bases from J, with 7 bases between. Per germline, CDR1 SGHRS and CDR2 YFSETQ. The CDR3 is made up of 15 amino acids.

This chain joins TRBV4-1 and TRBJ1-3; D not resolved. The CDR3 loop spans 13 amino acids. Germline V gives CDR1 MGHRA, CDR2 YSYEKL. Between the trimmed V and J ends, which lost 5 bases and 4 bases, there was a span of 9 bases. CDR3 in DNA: TGCGCCAGCAGCATTCCGCGCGGAAACACCATATATTTT. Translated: CASSIPRGNTIYF.

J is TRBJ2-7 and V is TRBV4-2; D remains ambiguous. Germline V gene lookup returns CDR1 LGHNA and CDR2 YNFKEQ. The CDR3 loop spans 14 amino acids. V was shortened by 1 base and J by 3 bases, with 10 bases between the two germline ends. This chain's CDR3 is CASSQAPSYYEQYF. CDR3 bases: TGTGCCAGCAGCCAAGCCCCTTCTTACTACGAGCAGTACTTC.

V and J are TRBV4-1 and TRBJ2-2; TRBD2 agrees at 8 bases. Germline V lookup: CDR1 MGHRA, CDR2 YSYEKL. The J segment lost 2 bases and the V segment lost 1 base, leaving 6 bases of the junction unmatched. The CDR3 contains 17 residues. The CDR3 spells CASSQVKAGVNTGELFF. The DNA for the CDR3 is TGCGCCAGCAGCCAAGTAAAAGCGGGGGTTAACACCGGGGAGCTGTTTTTT.

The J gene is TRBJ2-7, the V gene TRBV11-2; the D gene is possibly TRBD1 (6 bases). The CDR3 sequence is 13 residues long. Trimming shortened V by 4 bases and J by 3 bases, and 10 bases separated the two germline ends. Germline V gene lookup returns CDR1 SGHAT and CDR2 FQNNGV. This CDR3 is CASSSTQGYEQYF. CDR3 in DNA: TGTGCCAGCAGCTCAACACAGGGCTACGAGCAGTACTTC.

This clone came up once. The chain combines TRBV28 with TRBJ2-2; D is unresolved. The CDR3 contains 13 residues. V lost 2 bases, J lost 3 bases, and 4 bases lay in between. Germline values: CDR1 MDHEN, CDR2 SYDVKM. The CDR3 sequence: CASSLQDTGELFF. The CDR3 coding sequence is TGTGCCAGCAGTTTACAGGACACCGGGGAGCTGTTTTTT.